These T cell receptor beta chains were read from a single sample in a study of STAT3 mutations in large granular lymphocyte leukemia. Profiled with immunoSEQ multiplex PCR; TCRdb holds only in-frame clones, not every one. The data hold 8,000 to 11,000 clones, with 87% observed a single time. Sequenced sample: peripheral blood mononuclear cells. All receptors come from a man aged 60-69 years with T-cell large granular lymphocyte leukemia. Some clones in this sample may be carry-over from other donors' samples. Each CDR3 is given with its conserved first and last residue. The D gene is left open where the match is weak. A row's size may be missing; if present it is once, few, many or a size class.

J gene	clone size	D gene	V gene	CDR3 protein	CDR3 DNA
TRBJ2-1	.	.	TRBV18	CASSPASRRSYNEQFF	TGTGCCAGCTCACCGGCCTCGCGCCGGTCCTACAATGAGCAGTTCTTC
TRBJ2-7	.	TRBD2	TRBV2	CASSGGLAGEGEQYF	TGTGCCAGCTCCGGAGGACTAGCGGGAGAAGGCGAGCAGTACTTC
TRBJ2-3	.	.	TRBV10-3	CAISQPDSVGVREAPRTDTQYF	TGTGCCATCAGTCAACCGGACAGTGTCGGGGTACGGGAGGCCCCTCGCACAGATACGCAGTATTTT
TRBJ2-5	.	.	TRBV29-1	CSVEGPPRSYQETQYF	TGCAGCGTTGAAGGACCTCCCAGGTCGTACCAAGAGACCCAGTACTTC
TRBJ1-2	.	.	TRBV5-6	CASSVMGANYGYTF	TGTGCCAGCAGCGTCATGGGCGCCAACTATGGCTACACCTTC
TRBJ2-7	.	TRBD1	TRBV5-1	CASSWGTGGSSYEQYF	TGCGCCAGCAGCTGGGGGACAGGGGGAAGCTCCTACGAGCAGTACTTC
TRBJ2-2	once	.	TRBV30	CAWSPLGRENTGELFF	TGTGCCTGGAGTCCTTTGGGCAGGGAGAACACCGGGGAGCTGTTTTTT
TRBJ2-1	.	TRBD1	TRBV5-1	CASSGGGSMWRDNEQFF	TGCGCCAGTTCAGGGGGCGGTAGTATGTGGCGCGACAATGAGCAGTTCTTC
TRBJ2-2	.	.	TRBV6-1	CASSVGPTGELFF	TGTGCCAGCAGTGTAGGGCCCACCGGGGAGCTGTTTTTT
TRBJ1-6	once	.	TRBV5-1	CASQTEESPLHF	TGCGCCAGCCAGACAGAGGAATCACCCCTCCACTTT
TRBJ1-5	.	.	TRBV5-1	CASSLDPNGSQHF	TGCGCCAGCAGCTTGGACCCAAACGGGTCCCAGCATTTT
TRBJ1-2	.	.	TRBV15	CATSRDVYGYTF	TGTGCCACCAGCAGAGATGTCTATGGCTACACCTTC
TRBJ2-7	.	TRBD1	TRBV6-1	CASSEAGTEYEQYF	TGTGCCAGCAGTGAAGCAGGGACAGAGTACGAGCAGTACTTC
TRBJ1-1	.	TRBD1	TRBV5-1	CASSSGDRVTEAFF	TGCGCCAGCAGCTCAGGGGACAGGGTTACTGAAGCTTTCTTT
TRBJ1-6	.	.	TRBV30	CAWSVFGDSPLHF	TGTGCCTGGAGTGTATTCGGGGATTCACCCCTCCACTTT
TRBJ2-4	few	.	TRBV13	CASSLGLQKNIQYF	TGTGCCAGCAGCTTAGGGCTGCAGAAAAACATTCAGTACTTC
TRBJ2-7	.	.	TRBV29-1	CSVTPRVGTYEQYF	TGCAGCGTCACCCCCAGGGTTGGGACCTACGAGCAGTACTTC
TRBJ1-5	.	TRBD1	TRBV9	CASSGGGAGQPQHF	TGTGCCAGCAGCGGAGGGGGCGCGGGACAGCCCCAGCATTTT
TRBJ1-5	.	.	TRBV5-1	CASSPQGPNQPQHF	TGCGCCAGCAGCCCCCAGGGCCCCAATCAGCCCCAGCATTTT
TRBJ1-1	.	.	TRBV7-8	CASSPLGRVGAFF	TGTGCCAGCAGCCCCTTAGGCAGGGTTGGAGCTTTCTTT
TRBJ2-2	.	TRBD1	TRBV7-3	CASSLFPGQGDAGELFF	TGTGCCAGCAGCCTTTTTCCGGGACAGGGGGATGCCGGGGAGCTGTTTTTT
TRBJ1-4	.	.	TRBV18	CASSGRLPLPNADEKLFF	TGTGCCAGCTCCGGGAGGCTCCCTCTCCCCAACGCGGATGAAAAACTGTTTTTT
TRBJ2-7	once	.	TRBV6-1	CASTLGEQYF	TGTGCCAGCACCCTCGGGGAGCAGTACTTC
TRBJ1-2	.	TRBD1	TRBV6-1	CASRDRGRDYGYTF	TGTGCCAGCAGGGACAGGGGACGGGACTATGGCTACACCTTC
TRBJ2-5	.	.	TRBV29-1	CSVDSGGQETQYF	TGCAGCGTTGATTCTGGAGGGCAAGAGACCCAGTACTTC
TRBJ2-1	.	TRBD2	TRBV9	CASSILAGGRIYEQFF	TGTGCCAGCAGCATCCTAGCGGGAGGACGTATATATGAGCAGTTCTTC
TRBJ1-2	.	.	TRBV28	CATQTAPQGYTF	TGTGCCACCCAGACAGCCCCTCAGGGCTACACCTTC
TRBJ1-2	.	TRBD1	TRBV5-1	CASSPQGQANYGYTF	TGCGCCAGCAGCCCCCAGGGACAGGCCAACTATGGCTACACCTTC
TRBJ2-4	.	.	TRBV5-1	CASSAEQGGISPQYF	TGCGCCAGCAGCGCGGAACAGGGAGGGATTTCTCCTCAGTACTTC
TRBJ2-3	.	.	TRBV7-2	CASSLRMGGSTDTQYF	TGTGCCAGCAGCCTTAGGATGGGGGGCAGCACAGATACGCAGTATTTT
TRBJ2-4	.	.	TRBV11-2	CASRRPQLAKNIQYF	TGTGCCAGCCGTCGTCCACAGCTAGCCAAAAACATTCAGTACTTC
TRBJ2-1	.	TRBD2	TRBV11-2	CASSRGLAGRSNNEQFF	TGTGCCAGCAGCCGGGGACTAGCGGGGAGAAGCAACAATGAGCAGTTCTTC
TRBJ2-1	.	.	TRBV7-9	CASSRLDEQFF	TGTGCCAGCAGTCGATTGGATGAGCAGTTCTTC
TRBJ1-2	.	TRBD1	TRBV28	CASSPLMRQGSHGYTF	TGTGCCAGCAGCCCTTTGATGAGACAGGGGTCACATGGCTACACCTTC
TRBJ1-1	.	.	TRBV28	CASSLGGVDTEAFF	TGTGCCAGCAGCCTCGGGGGGGTCGACACTGAAGCTTTCTTT
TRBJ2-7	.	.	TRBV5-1	CASSLGGPTRYEQYF	TGCGCCAGCAGCTTGGGGGGTCCAACCCGCTACGAGCAGTACTTC
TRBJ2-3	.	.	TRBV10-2	CASSESLAGTDTQYF	TGCGCCAGCAGTGAGTCGTTAGCAGGGACAGATACGCAGTATTTT
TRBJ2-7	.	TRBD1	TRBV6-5	CASSYSGTGDYEQYF	TGTGCCAGCAGTTACTCCGGGACAGGGGACTACGAGCAGTACTTC
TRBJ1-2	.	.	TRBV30	CAWSPGSFRLGGYTF	TGTGCCTGGAGTCCCGGTTCCTTCCGTTTGGGTGGCTACACCTTC
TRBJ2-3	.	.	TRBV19	CASSIGGAAADTQYF	TGTGCCAGTAGTATAGGAGGGGCGGCTGCAGATACGCAGTATTTT
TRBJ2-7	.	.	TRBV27	CASSFHPTYEQYF	TGTGCCAGCAGTTTCCACCCTACCTACGAGCAGTACTTC
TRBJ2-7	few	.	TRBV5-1	CASSATPQDHSYEQYF	TGCGCCAGCAGCGCGACTCCACAGGACCACTCCTACGAGCAGTACTTC
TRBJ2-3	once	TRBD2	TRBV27	CASSHAGVADTQYF	TGTGCCAGCTCCCATGCGGGAGTCGCAGATACGCAGTATTTT
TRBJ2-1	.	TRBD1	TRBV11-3	CASSQRTGQSSYNEQFF	TGTGCCAGCAGCCAACGGACAGGTCAGAGCTCCTACAATGAGCAGTTCTTC
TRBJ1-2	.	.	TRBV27	CASGPPQGFYGYTF	TGTGCCAGCGGACCTCCACAGGGCTTCTATGGCTACACCTTC
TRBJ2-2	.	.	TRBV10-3	CATRGGAGAGELFF	TGTGCCACACGAGGAGGAGCGGGCGCCGGGGAGCTGTTTTTT
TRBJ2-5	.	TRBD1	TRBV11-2	CASSSGTGGLLFYF	TGTGCCAGCAGCTCCGGGACAGGGGGCCTACTATTCTACTTC
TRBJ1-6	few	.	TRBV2	CASRARGQRNSPLHF	TGTGCCAGCAGGGCGAGAGGGCAACGGAATTCACCCCTCCACTTT